Below, 31 T cell receptor beta chains from the same sample are listed, as sequenced in a study of beta chain features in type 1 diabetes (dated 2018 in TCRdb). Broad study findings and their caveats: In all four CD4+ subsets, TCRB CDR3 length was moderately but significantly shorter in type 1 diabetes patients.

Libraries were constructed by the immunoSEQ multiplex PCR assay. The High Capacity cDNA Reverse Transcription Kit was used to reverse transcribe all of the isolated RNA, meaning that expressed TCRB transcripts were what got sequenced. The immuneACCESS repertoire file appears here via TCRdb, limited to in-frame rearrangements. These files lack a portion of the clones; in checked studies, under half of the deficit traces to unresolved V genes, and the cause of the others is not known. The sample table records 500,000 to 650,000 clones; around an eighth of these occur just once. Around 0.12% of the sample is held by the ten biggest clonotypes. For these receptors, no antigen is known. The sequencing sample was made of naive CD4+ T cells from blood. The sample's cell subset or site, from its label and the paper: true naive CD4+ T cells. The receptors come from a man younger than 45 with type 1 diabetes.

This clone has only a few counts. The chain uses TRBV7-3 and TRBJ2-1; perhaps D is TRBD1 or TRBD2 (5 bases each). CDR1 and CDR2 from the germline V gene are SGHTA and FQGTGA. Trimming shortened V by 2 bases and J by 3 bases, and 11 bases separated the two germline ends. The length of the CDR3 is 15 residues. The CDR3: CASSLGGPRYNEQFF. CDR3 sequence (DNA): TGTGCCAGCAGCTTAGGGGGACCGCGCTACAATGAGCAGTTCTTC.

The chain recombines TRBV7-2 with TRBJ2-7; 8 bases match TRBD1. The CDR3 is made up of 14 amino acids. From germline, CDR1 is SGHTA and CDR2 FQGNSA. With 4 bases clipped from V and 0 bases from J, the junction kept 2 bases outside the gene matches. CDR3 amino acids: CASSWTGSSYEQYF. The CDR3, as DNA: TGTGCCAGCAGCTGGACAGGGAGCTCCTACGAGCAGTACTTC.

The rearrangement joins TRBV28 to TRBJ1-2, with D unclear. Germline V CDR1 and CDR2: MDHEN, SYDVKM. Trimming pared 11 bases from V and 0 bases from J, leaving 10 bases between. The CDR3 sequence is 12 residues long. The CDR3 spells CASGATNYGYTF. For the CDR3, the DNA is TGTGCCTCGGGCGCCACTAACTATGGCTACACCTTC.

The CDR3 sequence: CASSLGVTQGTNEQFF. CDR3 DNA sequence: TGTGCCAGCAGCTTAGGAGTAACACAGGGAACAAATGAGCAGTTCTTC. This chain connects TRBV11-2 to TRBJ2-1, with a tentative D call TRBD1 (6 bases). The CDR3 is 16 residues long. Trimming took off 1 base at V and 7 bases at J, with 17 bases between the two ends. Per germline, CDR1 SGHAT and CDR2 FQNNGV. Full variable domain (remainder filled in from reference TRBV11-2 and TRBJ2-1): EAGVAQSPRYKIIEKRQSVAFWCNPISGHATLYWYQQILGQGPKLLIQFQNNGVVDDSQLPKDRFSAERLKGVDSTLKIQPAKLEDSAVYLCASSLGVTQGTNEQFFGPGTRLTVL.

In nucleotides, the CDR3 is TGTGCCAGCTCACCACCGAATAAGTTGGCGTCGGGGACCGGGGAGCTGTTTTTT. Its protein product is CASSPPNKLASGTGELFF. The V call is TRBV18, the J call TRBJ2-2, with a weak D call TRBD2 (5 bases). This CDR3 region has 18 residues. The ends were cut back, 0 bases at V and 5 bases at J, with 19 bases in the middle. Per the germline V gene, CDR1 is KGHSH and CDR2 is LQKENI. Looking up the rest from reference TRBV18 and TRBJ2-2 gives the full variable domain: NAGVMQNPRHLVRRRGQEARLRCSPMKGHSHVYWYRQLPEEGLKFMVYLQKENIIDESGMPKERFSAEFPKEGPSILRIQQVVRGDSAAYFCASSPPNKLASGTGELFFGEGSRLTVL.

This clone showed up just a few times. CDR3 nucleotide sequence: TGTGCCAGTAGTCCCCGGGACAGGGGAGGAGGCACCGGGGAGCTGTTTTTT. Encoded protein: CASSPRDRGGGTGELFF. The gene calls are TRBV19 and TRBJ2-2, with 10 positions matching TRBD1. Germline V gene data show CDR1 as LNHDA and CDR2 as SQIVND (reference sequence). The CDR3 has 17 amino acids. With V trimmed by 5 bases and J by 4 bases, 10 bases remained unmatched.

Only a few counts were recorded for this clone. This sequence joins TRBV4-3 and TRBJ2-2, with D tentatively TRBD2 (5 bases). CDR1 is LGHNA, CDR2 YSLEER, per germline. This CDR3 contains 14 residues. The V end was cut by 1 base, the J end by 2 bases, with 5 bases between. CDR3 bases: TGCGCCAGCAGCCAAGGACTAAACACCGGGGAGCTGTTTTTT. Amino acids: CASSQGLNTGELFF.

This clone was seen only a few times. The chain employs TRBV5-1 and TRBJ2-5; D is possibly TRBD1 (6 bases). Trimming stripped 3 bases from V and 4 bases from J, with 16 bases between. The CDR3 runs to 15 residues. Germline CDR1 is SGHRS and CDR2 is YFSETQ. Here the CDR3 DNA reads TGCGCCAGCAGCTGGGCAGGGGAGAGAGGAGAGACCCAGTACTTC. Protein: CASSWAGERGETQYF.

This chain links TRBV6-1 with TRBJ1-5, with no clear D. The CDR3 totals 11 residues. Trimming took 6 bases from V and 5 from J, leaving 5 bases between them. Germline V gene data show CDR1 as MNHNS and CDR2 as SASEGT. The CDR3 sequence: CASRLDQPQHF. The CDR3 DNA is TGTGCCAGCAGGTTGGATCAGCCCCAGCATTTT.

This clone has only a few counts. This sequence joins TRBV7-2 and TRBJ1-5, with 8 bases fitting TRBD1. With V trimmed by 5 bases and J by 7 bases, 10 bases remained unmatched. CDR3 length equals 15 residues. Germline CDR1 and CDR2: SGHTA and FQGNSA. CDR3 in amino acids: CASSARTGFDQPQHF. CDR3 coding DNA: TGTGCCAGCAGCGCGAGGACAGGGTTTGACCAGCCCCAGCATTTT.

The chain carries TRBV6-5 and TRBJ2-1, with D uncertain. This CDR3 contains 11 residues. Between the trimmed V and J ends, which lost 6 bases and 11 bases, there was a span of 11 bases. Germline-derived CDR1 and CDR2 are MNHEY and SVGAGI. The CDR3 DNA reads as TGTGCCAGCAGGGCCTTGGGTAAGCAGTTCTTC. Encoded protein: CASRALGKQFF.

This clone turned up a few times. The chain is built from TRBV6-1 and TRBJ2-7; TRBD1 might be the D (5 bases). The V gene's germline CDR1 is MNHNS and CDR2 SASEGT. The CDR3 covers 14 residues. The V end lost 1 base, the J end lost 4 bases, and 11 bases lay between the germline ends. Here the CDR3 DNA reads TGTGCCAGCAGTGAAGGTGGGGCACGATACGAGCAGTACTTC. Protein sequence: CASSEGGARYEQYF.

This chain links TRBV7-9 with TRBJ2-5, with D unresolved. The CDR3 sequence is 11 residues long. V lost 7 bases to trimming and J lost 2 bases, with 5 bases between them. Germline CDR1 reads SEHNR; CDR2 reads FQNEAQ (reference sequence). The CDR3 coding sequence is TGTGCCAGCACCAGTCAAGAGACCCAGTACTTC. Amino acid sequence: CASTSQETQYF.

The CDR3 region has the DNA TGTGCCAGCAGACCCGCTCAATACAATGAGCAGTTCTTC. Protein product: CASRPAQYNEQFF. V and J are TRBV28 and TRBJ2-1; unclear D gene. V lost 6 bases and J lost 4, with 10 bases in between. CDR1 is MDHEN and CDR2 is SYDVKM in the germline V gene. This CDR3 contains 13 residues. The whole variable domain, remainder taken from reference TRBV28 and TRBJ2-1, is DVKVTQSSRYLVKRTGEKVFLECVQDMDHENMFWYRQDPGLGLRLIYFSYDVKMKEKGDIPEGYSVSREKKERFSLILESASTNQTSMYLCASRPAQYNEQFFGPGTRLTVL.

CDR3 sequence reads: CASSLGTVDYNEQFF. The DNA of the CDR3 is TGCGCCAGCAGCTTGGGGACAGTAGACTACAATGAGCAGTTCTTC. This chain joins TRBV5-1 and TRBJ2-1; weak D call: TRBD1 (6 bases). Trimming took off 0 bases at V and 3 bases at J, with 10 bases between the two ends. This CDR3 region has 15 residues. The germline V gene has CDR1 SGHRS and CDR2 YFSETQ.

This clone was detected a few times. The same CDR3 can be traced to other DNA sequences in this sample. CDR3 sequence reads: CASSLAAGGNYGYTF. In DNA, the CDR3 is TGTGCCAGCAGCTTGGCAGCAGGGGGCAACTATGGCTACACCTTC. V is TRBV5-4 and J is TRBJ1-2; 8 bases are a match to TRBD1. The CDR3 runs 15 residues. Germline assignment: CDR1 SGHNT and CDR2 YYREEE (reference sequence). V lost 0 bases to trimming and J lost 2 bases; unmatched junction nucleotides: 3. Full variable domain (remainder filled in from reference TRBV5-4 and TRBJ1-2): ETGVTQSPTHLIKTRGQQVTLRCSSQSGHNTVSWYQQALGQGPQFIFQYYREEENGRGNFPPRFSGLQFPNYSSELNVNALELDDSALYLCASSLAAGGNYGYTFGSGTRLTVV.

V is TRBV28 and J is TRBJ1-2; D gene ambiguous. This CDR3 is built from 13 residues. Germline loops: CDR1 MDHEN, CDR2 SYDVKM. V lost 4 bases and J 3 bases, leaving 9 bases between the germline ends. The CDR3 spells CASSWNTYYGYTF. As DNA, the CDR3 is TGTGCCAGCAGTTGGAACACCTACTATGGCTACACCTTC.

J is TRBJ2-5 and V is TRBV7-2; 10 bases match TRBD2. Germline CDR1 reads SGHTA; CDR2 reads FQGNSA. The CDR3 sequence is 16 residues long. The ends lost 5 bases at V and 1 base at J; junction bases unmatched: 7. This CDR3 reads CASSPSVAGGQETQYF. The CDR3 bases are TGTGCCAGCAGCCCTTCCGTAGCGGGGGGCCAAGAGACCCAGTACTTC.

This clone has just a few counts. The CDR3 reads CASSLRHSGIWEQFF. For the CDR3, the DNA is TGTGCCAGCAGCTTAAGGCACAGCGGCATATGGGAGCAGTTCTTC. The rearrangement links TRBV7-8 to TRBJ2-1; a possible D gene is TRBD2 (5 bases). The germline CDR1 and CDR2 sequences are SGHVS and FQNEAQ. This CDR3 is 15 amino acids long. V was clipped by 2 bases and J by 10 bases, with 18 bases between them.

The chain employs TRBV5-1 and TRBJ2-1, with a tentative D call TRBD2 (5 bases). Trimming removed 5 bases from V and 9 bases from J, with 15 bases in between. Germline-derived CDR1 and CDR2 are SGHRS and YFSETQ. The CDR3 is made up of 13 amino acids. CDR3 in amino acids: CASREGSDSEQFF. As DNA, the CDR3 is TGCGCCAGCAGAGAAGGTTCGGACTCTGAGCAGTTCTTC.

This clone was observed a few times. The J gene is TRBJ2-1, the V gene TRBV14, with 9 bases identical to TRBD2. The germline CDR1 and CDR2 sequences are SGHDN and FVKESK. With 3 bases clipped from V and 0 bases from J, the junction kept 0 bases outside the gene matches. The CDR3 has 15 amino acids. In DNA, the CDR3 is TGTGCCAGCAGCCAGCGGGGGGGCTCCTACAATGAGCAGTTCTTC. This gives the protein CASSQRGGSYNEQFF.

V and J are TRBV5-4 and TRBJ2-3, with no clear D. Between the trimmed V and J ends, which lost 0 bases and 0 bases, there was a span of 8 bases. This CDR3 has 15 amino acids. CDR1 and CDR2 from the germline V gene are SGHNT and YYREEE (reference sequence). CDR3 nucleotide sequence: TGTGCCAGCAGCTTGGGTCCTCTTAGCACAGATACGCAGTATTTT. Its translation: CASSLGPLSTDTQYF.

In this sample, this clone turned up a few times. The CDR3 is CASSHRTGMSFEQYF. In nucleotides, the CDR3 is TGTGCCAGTAGTCATCGGACAGGGATGTCGTTCGAGCAGTACTTC. The chain links TRBV19 to TRBJ2-7; 8 nucleotides match TRBD1. J gave up 6 bases and V 5 bases, and 12 bases lay outside the gene matches. In germline, CDR1 is LNHDA, CDR2 SQIVND (reference sequence). This CDR3 is 15 amino acids long.

This clone was observed a handful of times. V usage is TRBV25-1 and J usage is TRBJ1-2; D may be TRBD1 (5 bases). The CDR3 runs 16 residues. With 3 bases removed from V and 3 bases from J, the gap between germline ends came to 17 bases. Germline lookup yields CDR1 MGHDK and CDR2 SYGVNS. CDR3 DNA: TGTGCCAGCAGTGATTTCGGGTCGACAGACCACTATGGCTACACCTTC. This encodes CASSDFGSTDHYGYTF.

The rearrangement joins TRBV29-1 to TRBJ1-3, with 9 bases matching TRBD1. V was pared by 3 bases and J by 2 bases, with 2 bases of the junction left unmatched. This CDR3 spans 14 amino acids. The germline V gene has CDR1 SQVTM and CDR2 ANQGSEA. The CDR3 bases are TGCAGCGTTGAGGGGACAGGGACTGGAAACACCATATATTTT. Translation: CSVEGTGTGNTIYF.

There are a few counts of this clone. The chain carries TRBV30 and TRBJ2-7; maybe TRBD1 (5 bases). CDR1 is GTSNPN and CDR2 is SVGIG in the germline V gene (reference sequence). Trimming took off 3 bases at V and 3 bases at J, with 9 bases between the two ends. The length of the CDR3 is 12 residues. CDR3 residues: CAWSPDSYEQYF. CDR3 sequence (DNA): TGTGCCTGGAGCCCAGACAGCTACGAGCAGTACTTC. The complete variable domain, with remaining parts taken from reference TRBV30 and TRBJ2-7, reads SQTIHQWPATLVQPVGSPLSLECTVEGTSNPNLYWYRQAAGRGLQLLFYSVGIGQISSEVPQNLSASRPQDRQFILSSKKLLLSDSGFYLCAWSPDSYEQYFGPGTRLTVT.

The V and J genes are TRBV7-9 and TRBJ2-3; no reliable D call. The V end was cut by 5 bases, the J end by 4 bases, with 7 bases between. CDR3 length: 12 residues. Germline CDR1 and CDR2: SEHNR and FQNEAQ (reference sequence). CDR3 region: CASSPGPDTQYF. The DNA of the CDR3 is TGTGCCAGCAGCCCCGGGCCAGATACGCAGTATTTT.

V usage is TRBV6-5 and J usage is TRBJ2-1; TRBD2 agrees at 14 bases. J gave up 14 bases and V 5 bases, and 8 bases lay outside the gene matches. CDR1 MNHEY and CDR2 SVGAGI come from the germline V gene. The CDR3 spans 14 residues. CDR3 sequence: CASSRPGLAGDEFF. CDR3 nucleotides: TGTGCCAGCAGTAGACCGGGACTAGCGGGGGACGAGTTCTTC.

The chain recombines TRBV9 with TRBJ2-2; no clear D gene. CDR1 and CDR2 (germline): SGDLS, YYNGEE. The CDR3 runs 16 residues. Trimming took 5 bases from V and 2 from J, leaving 16 bases between them. The CDR3: CASSAVGHTNTGELFF. Written as DNA, the CDR3 is TGTGCCAGCAGTGCCGTGGGTCATACAAACACCGGGGAGCTGTTTTTT.

CDR3 sequence reads: CASSPKVAANTGELFF. CDR3 in DNA: TGTGCCAGCTCACCAAAAGTTGCGGCGAACACCGGGGAGCTGTTTTTT. The rearrangement uses TRBV18 and TRBJ2-2; no firm D call. The CDR3 covers 16 residues. The germline V gene encodes CDR1 KGHSH and CDR2 LQKENI. V shed 2 bases and J shed 0 bases, with 10 bases lying between them.

The chain recombines TRBV11-3 with TRBJ2-3; TRBD2 agrees at 16 bases. Germline CDR1 is SGHNT and CDR2 is YENEEA. The trim removed 4 bases at V and 8 bases at J, leaving 9 bases unmatched. There are 17 residues in the CDR3. The CDR3 sequence is CASSSGLAGGPARTQYF. CDR3 nucleotide sequence: TGTGCCAGCAGCTCGGGACTAGCGGGGGGGCCAGCGCGTACGCAGTATTTT.